This T cell receptor (beta chain) was observed in a study of memory CD4+ T cells and cytomegalovirus serostatus. Study summary: Donors were healthy Belgian adults, under 10 CMV seropositive and approximately 23 seronegative. Study outcomes and limitations: CD4+ memory repertoires contained 67 of 164 reported CMV TCRbeta sequences.

The sort gate was single viable CD3+CD4+CD8-CD45RO+ cells for memory CD4+ T cells. A remark on this clone: Its antigen is not known.

This CDR3 has 14 residues. With 3 bases clipped from V and 7 bases from J, the junction kept 5 bases outside the gene matches. Germline V gene sequence: CDR1 SGHVS, CDR2 FQNEAQ. Data came from immunoSEQ multiplex PCR; TCRdb stores just in-frame clones and leaves some out. Of 80,000 to 100,000 clones listed, 80% were seen once; the top ten hold less than 4%. The rearrangement joins TRBV7-8 to TRBJ2-2; TRBD1 matches at 7 bases. Sequencing input: memory CD4+ T cells from blood. The sequence was obtained from an adult in good health and CMV-seropositive. CDR3: CASSFRQGLGELFF. Written as DNA, the CDR3 is TGTGCCAGCAGCTTCCGACAGGGCCTCGGGGAGCTGTTTTTT.